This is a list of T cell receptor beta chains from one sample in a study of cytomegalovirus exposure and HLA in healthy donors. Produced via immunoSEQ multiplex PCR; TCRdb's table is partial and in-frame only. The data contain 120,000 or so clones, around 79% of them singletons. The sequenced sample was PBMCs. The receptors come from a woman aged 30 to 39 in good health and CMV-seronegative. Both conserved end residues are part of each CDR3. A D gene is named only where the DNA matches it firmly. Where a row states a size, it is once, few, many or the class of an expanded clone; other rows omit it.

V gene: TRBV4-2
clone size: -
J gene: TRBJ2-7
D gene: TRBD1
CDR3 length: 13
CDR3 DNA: TGTGCCAGCAGGGAGACAGGGGGCCACGAGCAGTACTTC
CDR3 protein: CASRETGGHEQYF

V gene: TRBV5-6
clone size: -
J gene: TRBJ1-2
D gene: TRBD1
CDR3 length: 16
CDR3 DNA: TGTGCCAGCAGCTTTGGAATCGGACAGGTGATTTATGGCTACACCTTC
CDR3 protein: CASSFGIGQVIYGYTF

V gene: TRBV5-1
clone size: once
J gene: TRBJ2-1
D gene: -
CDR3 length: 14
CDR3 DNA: TGCGCCAGCAGCTTGGCTAGCGCGGGGAATGAGCAGTTCTTC
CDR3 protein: CASSLASAGNEQFF

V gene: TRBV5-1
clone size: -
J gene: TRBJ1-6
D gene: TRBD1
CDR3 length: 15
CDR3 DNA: TGCGCCAGCAGGCCCGGGACAGGCTATAATTCACCCCTCCACTTT
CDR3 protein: CASRPGTGYNSPLHF

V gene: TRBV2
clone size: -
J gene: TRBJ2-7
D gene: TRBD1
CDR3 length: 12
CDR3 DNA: TGTGCCAGCAGTGGACAGGGGCTCGAGCAGTACTTC
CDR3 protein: CASSGQGLEQYF

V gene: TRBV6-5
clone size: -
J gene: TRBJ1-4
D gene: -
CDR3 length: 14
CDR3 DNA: TGTGCCAGCCGGGGTAGTTTGCAGAATGAAAAACTGTTTTTT
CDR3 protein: CASRGSLQNEKLFF

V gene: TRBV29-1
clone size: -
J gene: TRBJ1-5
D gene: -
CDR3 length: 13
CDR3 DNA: TGCAGCGTTGGGGGCACACCTATACAGCCCCAGCATTTT
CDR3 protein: CSVGGTPIQPQHF

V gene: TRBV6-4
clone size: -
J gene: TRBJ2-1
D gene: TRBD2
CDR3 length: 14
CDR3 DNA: TGTGCCAGTAGTGACTGGGGAGGGAGCTATGAGCAGTTCTTC
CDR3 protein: CASSDWGGSYEQFF

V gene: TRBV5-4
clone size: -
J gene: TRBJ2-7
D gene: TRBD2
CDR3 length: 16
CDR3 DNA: TGTGCCAGCAGCTTTCCGGGACTAGCGGGAGTGGGTGAGCAGTACTTC
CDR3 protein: CASSFPGLAGVGEQYF

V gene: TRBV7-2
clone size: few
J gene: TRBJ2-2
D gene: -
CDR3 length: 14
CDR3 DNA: TGTGCCAGCAGCTTAGGCCTAGGGGGCGGGGAGCTGTTTTTT
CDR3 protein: CASSLGLGGGELFF

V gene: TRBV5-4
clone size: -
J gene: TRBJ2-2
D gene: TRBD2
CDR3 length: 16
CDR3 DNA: TGTGCCAGCAGCGACGGACTAGCGGGATACACCGGGGAGCTGTTTTTT
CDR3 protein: CASSDGLAGYTGELFF

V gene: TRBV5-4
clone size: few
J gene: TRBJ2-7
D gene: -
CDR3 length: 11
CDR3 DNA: TGTGCCAGCAGCTCACACTACGAGCAGTACTTC
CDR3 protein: CASSSHYEQYF

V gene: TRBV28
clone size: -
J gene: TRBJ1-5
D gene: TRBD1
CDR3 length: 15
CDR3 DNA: TGTGCCAGCAGGCCTGACAGGGGTAGAAATCAGCCCCAGCATTTT
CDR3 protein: CASRPDRGRNQPQHF

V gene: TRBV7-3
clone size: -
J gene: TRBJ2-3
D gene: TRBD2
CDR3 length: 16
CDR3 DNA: TGTGCCAGCAGCCAATCAGGCGGGACTAGCATAGATACGCAGTATTTT
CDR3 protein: CASSQSGGTSIDTQYF

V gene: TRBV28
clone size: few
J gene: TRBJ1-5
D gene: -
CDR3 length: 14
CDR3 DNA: TGTGCCAGCAGTATCGTCCCAGGGAATCAGCCCCAGCATTTT
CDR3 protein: CASSIVPGNQPQHF

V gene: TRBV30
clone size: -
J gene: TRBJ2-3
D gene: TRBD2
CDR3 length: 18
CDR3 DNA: TGTGCCTGGAGTCGTAGTAGCGGGAGGGCTGGAGGCACAGATACGCAGTATTTT
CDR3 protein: CAWSRSSGRAGGTDTQYF

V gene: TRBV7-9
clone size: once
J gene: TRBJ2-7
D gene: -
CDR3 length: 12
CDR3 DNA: TGTGCCAGCAGCTCGACAACCTACGAGCAGTACTTC
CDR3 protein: CASSSTTYEQYF

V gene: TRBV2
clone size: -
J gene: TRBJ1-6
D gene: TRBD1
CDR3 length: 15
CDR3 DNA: TGTGCCAGCAGTGAGACCGGGACAGGGGCTTCACCCCTCCACTTT
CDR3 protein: CASSETGTGASPLHF

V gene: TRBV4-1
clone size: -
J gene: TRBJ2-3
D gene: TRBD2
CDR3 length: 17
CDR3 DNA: TGCGCCAGCAGCCAAGTCCAACTAGCGGGGGGGCCAGATACGCAGTATTTT
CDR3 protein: CASSQVQLAGGPDTQYF

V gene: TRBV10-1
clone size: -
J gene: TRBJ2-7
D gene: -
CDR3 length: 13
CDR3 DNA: TGCGCCAGCCTGGGGCAGCTCGGGTGGGGGCAGTACTTC
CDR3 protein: CASLGQLGWGQYF

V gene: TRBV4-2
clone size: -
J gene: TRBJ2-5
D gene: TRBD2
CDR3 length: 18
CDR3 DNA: TGTGCCAGCAGCCAACTAGCGGGAGGGCCTTTTGTCCAAGAGACCCAGTACTTC
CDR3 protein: CASSQLAGGPFVQETQYF

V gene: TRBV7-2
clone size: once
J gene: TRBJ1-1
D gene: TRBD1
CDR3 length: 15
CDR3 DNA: TGTGCCAGCAGTCCCGGGACAGCATTCGGGACTGAAGCTTTCTTT
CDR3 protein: CASSPGTAFGTEAFF